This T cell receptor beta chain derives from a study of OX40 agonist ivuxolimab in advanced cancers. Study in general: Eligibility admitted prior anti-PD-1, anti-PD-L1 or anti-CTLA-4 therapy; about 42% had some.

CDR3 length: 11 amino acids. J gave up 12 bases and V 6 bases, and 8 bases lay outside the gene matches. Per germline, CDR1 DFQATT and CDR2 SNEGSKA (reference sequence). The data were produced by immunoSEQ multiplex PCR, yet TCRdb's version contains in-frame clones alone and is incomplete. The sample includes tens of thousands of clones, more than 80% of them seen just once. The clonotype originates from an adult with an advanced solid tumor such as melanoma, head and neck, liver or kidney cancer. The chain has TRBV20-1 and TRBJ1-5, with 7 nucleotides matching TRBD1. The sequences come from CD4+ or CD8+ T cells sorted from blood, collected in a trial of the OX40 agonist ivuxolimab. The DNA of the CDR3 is TGCAGTGCGCAAGGGACAGCAAGCCAGCATTTT. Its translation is CSAQGTASQHF.